Shown below are 18 T cell receptor beta chains from a single sample sequenced in a study of CD8 T cells in Susac syndrome. RNA totalling about 0.45 to 1 ug underwent reverse transcription with random hexamers. TCRdb reprocessed the immunoSEQ multiplex PCR reads with MiXCR, giving one entry per CDR3 protein. The sample lists roughly 250,000 distinct CDR3 sequences, about 95% occurring once. Sequenced sample: CD4+ T cells from PBMCs. These TCRs come from a human donor with Susac syndrome.

This clonotype was observed once. The CDR3 DNA follows: TGCAGCGTTGAGGTCCCGGGACAGATCTACGAGCAGTACTTC. The encoded protein is CSVEVPGQIYEQYF. This chain links TRBV29-1 with TRBJ2-7; 7 positions match TRBD1. CDR1 is SQVTM, CDR2 ANQGSEA, per germline. The CDR3 is made up of 14 amino acids. After removal of 3 bases from V and 3 bases from J, the junction contained 8 bases not matched to a gene.

V and J are TRBV5-4 and TRBJ2-5; D is tentatively TRBD1 or TRBD2 (6 bases each). Germline V gene data show CDR1 as SGHNT and CDR2 as YYREEE (reference sequence). The CDR3 is 12 amino acids. The V and J ends lost 5 bases and 5 bases respectively, with 10 bases between them. The CDR3 loop reads CASREGEETQYF. The CDR3 DNA reads TGTGCCAGCAGGGAGGGGGAGGAGACCCAGTACTTC.

The chain uses TRBV7-9 and TRBJ1-1, with D possibly matching TRBD1 (5 bases). The germline V and J ends were trimmed by 7 bases and 5 bases, with 14 bases remaining between them. Germline CDR1 and CDR2: SEHNR and FQNEAQ (reference sequence). The CDR3 spans 13 residues. This CDR3 is CASTDMRGTEAFF. CDR3 nucleotide sequence: TGTGCCAGCACCGATATGAGGGGTACTGAAGCTTTCTTT.

This clonotype was picked up one time. V usage is TRBV21-1 and J usage is TRBJ1-5. TRBV21-1 is a pseudogene locus. The CDR3 length is 17 residues. The CDR3 DNA is TGTGCCAGCAGCACGGGTGGGCAGGGAAAATTATCAGAGCCCCAGCATTTT. As protein: CASSTGGQGKLSEPQHF.

The gene calls are TRBV20-1 and TRBJ2-1, with TRBD2 identical over 8 bases. CDR3 length equals 15 residues. The germline V gene has CDR1 DFQATT and CDR2 SNEGSKA (reference sequence). The junction had 7 bases not matched to a gene; V was cut back by 3 bases and J by 3 bases. CDR3 sequence (DNA): TGCAGTGCTAGCCCAGCGGGAGTCGTCTACAATGAGCAGTTCTTC. It yields the protein CSASPAGVVYNEQFF.

This sequence joins TRBV27 and TRBJ1-5; TRBD1 might be the D (5 bases). V was cut by 4 bases and J by 5 bases, with 12 bases left in between. CDR3 length equals 14 residues. CDR1 and CDR2 (germline): MNHEY, SMNVEV (reference sequence). CDR3 loop: CASSWGRVDQPQHF. In DNA, the CDR3 is TGTGCCAGCAGTTGGGGGAGGGTCGATCAGCCCCAGCATTTT.

A few counts support this clonotype. The rearrangement links TRBV11-2 to TRBJ2-3; 9 bases are shared with TRBD1. V was pared by 5 bases and J by 0 bases, with 3 bases of the junction left unmatched. CDR1 is SGHAT, CDR2 FQNNGV, per germline. The CDR3 is 15 amino acids. The CDR3 region is CASSPTGGSTDTQYF. For the CDR3, the DNA is TGTGCCAGCAGCCCTACAGGGGGCAGCACAGATACGCAGTATTTT.

J is TRBJ2-1 and V is TRBV9, with 8 bases fitting TRBD2. Losses at the gene ends were 2 bases for V and 5 bases for J; bases not matched to a gene: 3. CDR1 SGDLS and CDR2 YYNGEE come from the germline V gene. This CDR3 spans 14 amino acids. CDR3 in DNA: TGTGCCAGCAGCGTGAGTAGCGGGGACAATGAGCAGTTCTTC. Translation gives CASSVSSGDNEQFF.

The rearrangement links TRBV20-1 to TRBJ1-1, with 7 bases aligning to TRBD1. The CDR3 has 12 residues. The germline gives CDR1 DFQATT, CDR2 SNEGSKA (reference sequence). The V gene end was trimmed by 7 bases and the J gene end by 10 bases; junction bases not matched to a gene: 12. In DNA form, the CDR3 reads TGCAGTGTACCCTCAGGGGGGATTGCAGCTTTCTTT. It specifies CSVPSGGIAAFF.

The rearrangement links TRBV30 to TRBJ1-4, with 9 bases that match TRBD1. Germline loops: CDR1 GTSNPN, CDR2 SVGIG (reference sequence). The CDR3 has 13 amino acids. The V gene end was trimmed by 3 bases and the J gene end by 8 bases; junction bases not matched to a gene: 4. Here the CDR3 reads CAWRDRGREKLFF. DNA of the CDR3: TGTGCCTGGAGGGACAGGGGACGCGAAAAACTGTTTTTT.

This sequence joins TRBV20-1 and TRBJ1-2; D may be TRBD1 (5 bases). Germline assignment: CDR1 DFQATT and CDR2 SNEGSKA (reference sequence). Trimming removed 4 bases from V and 3 bases from J, with 15 bases in between. The CDR3 extends over 14 amino acids. CDR3 amino acids: CSATTTGTDYGYTF. CDR3 nucleotides: TGCAGTGCTACTACGACCGGGACCGACTATGGCTACACCTTC.

The DNA for the CDR3 is TGTGCCAGCAGACGGACAGGCCAAGAGACCCAGTACTTC. Protein product: CASRRTGQETQYF. The chain employs TRBV12-3 or TRBV12-4 and TRBJ2-5; TRBD1 aligns across 7 bases. The CDR3 sequence is 13 residues long. V shed 6 bases, J shed 1 base, and the junction held 2 bases outside the gene matches.

V gene TRBV20-1 combines with J gene TRBJ1-1; D is undetermined. Germline V lookup: CDR1 DFQATT, CDR2 SNEGSKA (reference sequence). The CDR3 consists of 12 residues. V was cut by 1 base and J by 9 bases, with 12 bases left in between. The chain's CDR3 is CSARVADGQAFF. Here the CDR3 DNA reads TGCAGTGCTAGAGTAGCGGACGGCCAAGCTTTCTTT.

The genes are TRBV25-1 and TRBJ2-3; TRBD1 might be the D (5 bases). The CDR3 is 13 residues long. V was pared by 1 base and J by 8 bases, with 10 bases between. Germline lookup yields CDR1 MGHDK and CDR2 SYGVNS. The CDR3 spells CASSESFQGTQYF. Written as DNA, the CDR3 is TGTGCCAGCAGTGAATCCTTTCAGGGTACGCAGTATTTT.

The chain employs TRBV20-1 and TRBJ1-1; D is possibly TRBD1 (5 bases). The V gene lost 5 bases and the J gene lost 10 bases, with 23 bases spanning the gap. CDR1 and CDR2 (germline): DFQATT, SNEGSKA (reference sequence). The CDR3 has 14 amino acids. The CDR3 spells CSAAQQEAGSGAFF. DNA for the CDR3: TGCAGTGCTGCACAACAGGAGGCGGGTTCTGGAGCTTTCTTT.

This chain joins TRBV9 and TRBJ2-3; tentatively, D is TRBD1 or TRBD2 (6 bases each). The V end lost 0 bases, the J end lost 4 bases, and 15 bases lay between the germline ends. This CDR3 region has 16 residues. The germline V gene has CDR1 SGDLS and CDR2 YYNGEE. The CDR3 loop is CASSVGWTAGADTQYF. CDR3 nucleotide sequence: TGTGCCAGCAGCGTAGGGTGGACAGCGGGCGCAGATACGCAGTATTTT.

The chain couples TRBV5-1 to TRBJ2-5; tentative D call: TRBD2 (6 bases). Per germline, CDR1 SGHRS and CDR2 YFSETQ. Between the trimmed V and J ends, which lost 0 bases and 3 bases, there was a span of 12 bases. The CDR3 runs 15 residues. The CDR3 is CASSLERAVEETQYF. The CDR3 nucleotides read TGCGCCAGCAGCTTGGAGCGGGCGGTAGAAGAGACCCAGTACTTC.

The rearrangement uses TRBV11-2 and TRBJ2-3, with D possibly matching TRBD2 (6 bases). The CDR3 contains 14 residues. CDR1 is SGHAT, CDR2 FQNNGV, per germline. V was cut by 5 bases and J by 3 bases, with 12 bases left in between. Here the CDR3 DNA reads TGTGCCAGCAGCCGGACACGGGAGACAGATACGCAGTATTTT. As protein: CASSRTRETDTQYF.